This record covers a single TCR beta chain. These data belong to a study of T cells in Graves' hyperthyroidism and ophthalmopathy. The germline V gene has CDR1 SGDLS and CDR2 YYNGEE. The ends were cut back, 0 bases at V and 7 bases at J, with 7 bases in the middle. The CDR3 length is 12 residues. RNA transcripts were the template for amplifying TCR beta CDR3 regions. When the TCR CDR3 underwent first-round RT-PCR, the HTBI primer set was used. TCRdb itself ran the multiplex PCR reads through MiXCR, one entry per CDR3 protein. The sample consists of 530,000 or so distinct CDR3 sequences, 46% of them appearing once.

The chain carries TRBV9 and TRBJ1-2; D unresolved. The sequence derives from a woman aged 18-30 years with Graves' hyperthyroidism. The sequenced material came from peripheral blood or thyroid tissue (not recorded which). The CDR3 coding sequence is TGTGCCAGCAGCGTAGAGGGTGTTGGCTACACCTTC. The encoded protein is CASSVEGVGYTF.